The 25 T cell receptor beta chains below were found in one sample sequenced in a study of cytomegalovirus exposure and HLA in healthy donors. The PCR had 60 Vbeta and 13 Jbeta primers. TCRdb keeps only in-frame clones here, not all; method: immunoSEQ multiplex PCR. The data hold about 140,000 clones, with 75% observed a single time. Sequencing was done on a sample of PBMCs. Every receptor here comes from a man aged 35 to 55 in good health and CMV-seronegative.

The CDR3 bases are TGTGCCAGCAGTCACCCCGGGGGACTCCCCAATGAGCAGTTCTTC. Residues: CASSHPGGLPNEQFF. V is TRBV6-6 and J is TRBJ2-1, with D possibly matching TRBD2 (6 bases). V was pared by 5 bases and J by 6 bases, with 17 bases between. Germline CDR1 is MNHNY and CDR2 is SVGAGI (reference sequence). This CDR3 region has 15 residues.

This clone was seen more than once but under ten times. The V gene is TRBV6-1, the J gene TRBJ2-1; TRBD2 aligns across 7 bases. CDR3 length equals 15 residues. Per germline, CDR1 MNHNS and CDR2 SASEGT. J gave up 7 bases and V 2 bases, and 8 bases lay outside the gene matches. This CDR3 is CASSEQSGGGNEQFF. The CDR3 region has the DNA TGTGCCAGCAGTGAACAGTCTGGGGGGGGTAATGAGCAGTTCTTC.

This chain connects TRBV9 to TRBJ2-1, with 11 bases fitting TRBD2. Trimming cost V 2 bases and J 5 bases; bases outside gene matches: 3. The length of the CDR3 is 15 residues. Looked up from germline, CDR1 is SGDLS and CDR2 is YYNGEE. The CDR3 coding sequence is TGTGCCAGCAGCGTCTCTAGCGGGGGGAACAATGAGCAGTTCTTC. It codes for CASSVSSGGNNEQFF.

The chain has TRBV19 and TRBJ2-1; perhaps TRBD2 as D (6 bases). The CDR3 is 15 amino acids. Trimming removed 1 base at V and 7 bases at J, with 14 bases between. The germline V gene encodes CDR1 LNHDA and CDR2 SQIVND (reference sequence). The CDR3 DNA sequence: TGTGCCAGTAGTATAGGGGGACCCCGGGGGAATGAGCAGTTCTTC. This translates into CASSIGGPRGNEQFF.

The sample holds a few counts of this clone. The CDR3 sequence is CASSLDGQGLSLDGYTF. CDR3 in DNA: TGTGCCAGCAGCTTAGACGGACAGGGACTTTCCTTAGATGGCTACACCTTC. This chain links TRBV11-3 with TRBJ1-2; TRBD1 aligns across 8 bases. J lost 6 bases, V lost 0 bases, and 12 bases had no gene match. The CDR3 spans 17 residues. The germline V gene has CDR1 SGHNT and CDR2 YENEEA.

This chain links TRBV2 with TRBJ1-5; maybe TRBD1 (5 bases). V was cut by 4 bases and J by 9 bases, with 16 bases left in between. Germline V CDR1 and CDR2: SNHLY, FYNNEI. The CDR3 extends over 14 amino acids. The CDR3 region has the DNA TGTGCCAGCAGTGTAGAACAGGCTAAGGGGCCCCAGCATTTT. Protein product: CASSVEQAKGPQHF.

The V gene is TRBV4-2, the J gene TRBJ2-3, with 10 bases aligning to TRBD1. V shed 8 bases, J shed 5 bases, and the junction held 10 bases outside the gene matches. In germline, CDR1 is LGHNA, CDR2 YNFKEQ. The length of the CDR3 is 15 residues. The CDR3 region is CASGKPGQGRDTQYF. CDR3 coding DNA: TGTGCCAGCGGAAAACCGGGACAGGGGAGAGATACGCAGTATTTT.

The chain employs TRBV5-1 and TRBJ1-4, with 12 bases identical to TRBD1. CDR1 is SGHRS and CDR2 is YFSETQ in the germline V gene. Unmatched junction bases numbered 4, after V lost 4 bases and J lost 6 bases. The CDR3 spans 15 residues. The CDR3 DNA follows: TGCGCCAGCAGCCGGGGACAGGGGGCGGATGAAAAACTGTTTTTT. Protein product: CASSRGQGADEKLFF. Together with reference TRBV5-1 and TRBJ1-4, the CDR3 gives the full variable domain: KAGVTQTPRYLIKTRGQQVTLSCSPISGHRSVSWYQQTPGQGLQFLFEYFSETQRNKGNFPGRFSGRQFSNSRSEMNVSTLELGDSALYLCASSRGQGADEKLFFGSGTQLSVL.

The chain employs TRBV19 and TRBJ1-5, with D unresolved. This CDR3 is built from 15 residues. Trimming pared 7 bases from V and 0 bases from J, leaving 13 bases between. The V gene's germline CDR1 is LNHDA and CDR2 SQIVND (reference sequence). CDR3 in DNA: TGTGCCAGTACGACACAGTCTTATAGCAATCAGCCCCAGCATTTT. This codes for CASTTQSYSNQPQHF.

This chain joins TRBV27 and TRBJ1-2; D may be TRBD1 (6 bases). The V gene's germline CDR1 is MNHEY and CDR2 SMNVEV (reference sequence). The V end was cut by 2 bases, the J end by 8 bases, with 15 bases between. CDR3 length: 14 amino acids. The CDR3 region has the DNA TGTGCCAGCAGTTTAAACAGGGCCCCTAGGGGCTACACCTTC. Translating gives CASSLNRAPRGYTF.

This clone occurred once. This chain links TRBV7-8 with TRBJ2-3, with 8 positions matching TRBD2. The CDR3 covers 17 residues. After removal of 5 bases from V and 5 bases from J, the junction contained 15 bases not matched to a gene. Per germline, CDR1 SGHVS and CDR2 FQNEAQ. The CDR3 loop is CASSLSVVAGRRDTQYF. The DNA of the CDR3 is TGTGCCAGCAGCCTTTCGGTAGTAGCGGGGAGACGAGATACGCAGTATTTT. Together with reference TRBV7-8 and TRBJ2-3, the CDR3 gives the full variable domain: GAGVSQSPRYKVAKRGQDVALRCDPISGHVSLFWYQQALGQGPEFLTYFQNEAQLDKSGLPSDRFFAERPEGSVSTLKIQRTQQEDSAVYLCASSLSVVAGRRDTQYFGPGTRLTVL.

The genes are TRBV29-1 and TRBJ1-5, with 9 bases lining up with TRBD1. V shed 7 bases and J 9 bases; nucleotides not matched to a gene: 10. Looked up from germline, CDR1 is SQVTM and CDR2 is ANQGSEA. This CDR3 comprises 13 residues. The CDR3 DNA reads TGCAGCGCCAGGACAGGGGCCCGAGGGCCCCAGCATTTT. This gives the protein CSARTGARGPQHF.

J is TRBJ2-5 and V is TRBV5-4, with D tentatively TRBD1 (6 bases). V lost 4 bases, J lost 3 bases, and 19 bases lay in between. CDR1 is SGHNT and CDR2 is YYREEE in the germline V gene (reference sequence). The CDR3 consists of 16 residues. The DNA for the CDR3 is TGTGCCAGCAGCCGAGGGGACAAAAGGACAGAAGAGACCCAGTACTTC. Translated, it gives CASSRGDKRTEETQYF.

The V and J genes are TRBV27 and TRBJ1-2; 10 bases fit TRBD1. V shed 6 bases, J shed 4 bases, and the junction held 11 bases outside the gene matches. The CDR3 has 16 residues. Germline CDR1 reads MNHEY; CDR2 reads SMNVEV (reference sequence). The CDR3 region has the DNA TGTGCCAGCAGGGCCGGGACAGGGGTCTCAGTCTATGGCTACACCTTC. Translation gives CASRAGTGVSVYGYTF.

The DNA for the CDR3 is TGTGCCAGCAGTAGCGGGGGGGCCACAGATACGCAGTATTTT. Amino acids: CASSSGGATDTQYF. The chain recombines TRBV6-4 with TRBJ2-3; 10 bases align to TRBD2. The junction had 1 base not matched to a gene; V was cut back by 5 bases and J by 2 bases. The CDR3 sequence is 14 residues long. In germline, CDR1 is MRHNA, CDR2 SNTAGT.

This clone was seen a few times. The gene calls are TRBV5-8 and TRBJ2-1, with 9 positions matching TRBD1. The CDR3 length is 12 residues. The V gene end was trimmed by 10 bases and the J gene end by 4 bases; junction bases not matched to a gene: 3. Germline CDR1 is SGHTS and CDR2 is YDEGEE. The CDR3: CAGDRAYNEQFF. Written as DNA, the CDR3 is TGTGCCGGGGACAGGGCATACAATGAGCAGTTCTTC.

The gene calls are TRBV5-6 and TRBJ2-7, with TRBD2 identical over 10 bases. Per germline, CDR1 SGHDT and CDR2 YYEEEE. This CDR3 contains 15 residues. Trimming cost V 3 bases and J 3 bases; bases outside gene matches: 6. The CDR3 region is CASSSPAGGHYEQYF. The CDR3 DNA sequence: TGTGCCAGCAGCTCCCCAGCGGGGGGGCACTACGAGCAGTACTTC.

The rearrangement joins TRBV4-3 to TRBJ2-3; a weak D match, TRBD2 (5 bases). Germline V gives CDR1 LGHNA, CDR2 YSLEER. The CDR3 has 19 residues. V gave up 1 base and J gave up 0 bases, with 20 bases separating them. CDR3 protein: CASSQATGAGSISTDTQYF. CDR3 DNA: TGCGCCAGCAGCCAAGCTACCGGCGCGGGCAGCATAAGCACAGATACGCAGTATTTT.

The rearrangement uses TRBV2 and TRBJ1-1; a weak D match, TRBD1 (6 bases). Germline CDR1 and CDR2: SNHLY and FYNNEI. The CDR3 has 13 residues. V lost 6 bases, J lost 0 bases, and 8 bases lay in between. Here the CDR3 DNA reads TGTGCCAGCAGCTGGACAGTGAACACTGAAGCTTTCTTT. This sequence encodes CASSWTVNTEAFF.

The V and J genes are TRBV7-9 and TRBJ2-7; the D is unclear. Germline CDR1 SEHNR, CDR2 FQNEAQ (reference sequence). The CDR3 is 16 residues long. V gave up 5 bases and J gave up 0 bases, with 17 bases separating them. The CDR3 sequence: CASSPLSRGGSYEQYF. CDR3 DNA sequence: TGTGCCAGCAGCCCCCTTTCGCGTGGCGGCTCCTACGAGCAGTACTTC.

The V gene is TRBV5-1, the J gene TRBJ2-1; the match to TRBD1 covers 7 bases. The CDR3 runs to 13 residues. The V gene end was trimmed by 4 bases and the J gene end by 8 bases; junction bases not matched to a gene: 6. CDR1 SGHRS and CDR2 YFSETQ come from the germline V gene. CDR3 in amino acids: CASSPYRGYEQFF. In DNA, the CDR3 is TGCGCCAGCAGCCCCTACAGGGGCTATGAGCAGTTCTTC.

V gene TRBV5-1 combines with J gene TRBJ2-5, with 11 bases aligning to TRBD2. Germline V gene lookup returns CDR1 SGHRS and CDR2 YFSETQ. This CDR3 has 16 residues. The junction had 5 bases not matched to a gene; V was cut back by 1 base and J by 3 bases. CDR3 nucleotide sequence: TGCGCCAGCAGCTTGACGACTAGCGGGACTGAAGAGACCCAGTACTTC. It yields the protein CASSLTTSGTEETQYF.

The chain employs TRBV4-1 and TRBJ2-1, with TRBD1 identical over 11 bases. The CDR3 spans 18 residues. V lost 0 bases and J lost 7; bases outside the gene matches: 11. CDR1 is MGHRA, CDR2 YSYEKL, per germline. CDR3 DNA: TGCGCCAGCAGCCAAGAGGGACAGGGGGTTTCTCCTGCGAATGAGCAGTTCTTC. It yields the protein CASSQEGQGVSPANEQFF.

The V call is TRBV11-2, the J call TRBJ2-1; 7 nucleotides align to TRBD2. The V gene's germline CDR1 is SGHAT and CDR2 FQNNGV. The CDR3 loop spans 16 amino acids. After removal of 1 base from V and 15 bases from J, the junction contained 18 bases not matched to a gene. The CDR3 sequence is CASSLATSLWRGRTFF. As DNA, the CDR3 is TGTGCCAGCAGCTTAGCTACCTCCTTGTGGCGGGGGAGAACGTTCTTC. Variable domain in full (rest from reference TRBV11-2 and TRBJ2-1): EAGVAQSPRYKIIEKRQSVAFWCNPISGHATLYWYQQILGQGPKLLIQFQNNGVVDDSQLPKDRFSAERLKGVDSTLKIQPAKLEDSAVYLCASSLATSLWRGRTFFGPGTRLTVL.

This chain joins TRBV9 and TRBJ2-2; the D is unclear. CDR1 and CDR2 from the germline V gene are SGDLS and YYNGEE. V gave up 6 bases and J gave up 0 bases, with 12 bases separating them. CDR3 size: 15 residues. DNA for the CDR3: TGTGCCAGCACCTTACAAAGCGCGAACACCGGGGAGCTGTTTTTT. As protein: CASTLQSANTGELFF.